Reported below is one T cell receptor beta chain. Antigen unknown. These data originate in a study of blood T cells in healthy people across ages. Study-level points and caveats: The unsorted PBMCs prevented any conclusive comparison of naive versus antigen-experienced cells. Long-lived and aged donors differed, with more naive CD4+ cells and higher diversity in the long-lived.

CDR3 size: 14 residues. CDR1 and CDR2 (germline): MNHEY, SVGEGT. Next came a second PCR, run for about 6 to 11 cycles, which used a sample-barcoded 5' primer along with a J-beta primer mix. Sequencing of every sample gave 2.5 million or more CDR3-containing paired-end reads. TCRdb used MiXCR to reprocess the 5' RACE reads, holding one entry per CDR3 protein. The data contain about 730,000 distinct CDR3 sequences, more than 40% of them singletons. The rearrangement links TRBV6-2 or TRBV6-3 to TRBJ2-5; D is possibly TRBD1 (6 bases). The J call may be wrong; the DNA end is better matched by TRBJ2-7. This receptor was obtained from a woman aged 55 to 70 in good health. The sample comprised blood. The CDR3 DNA reads TGTGCCAGCACCAGGGGACATTGGGCCGACGAGCAGTACTTC. The encoded protein is CASTRGHWADEQYF.